The clone carrying this T cell receptor (beta chain) was seen more than once but under ten times. TCRdb called the RT-PCR reads again in MiXCR, with one record for every CDR3 protein. The sample gives about 700,000 distinct CDR3 sequences, approximately 15% of which show up once; 3.6% is in the top ten. The sequence derives from a female donor in good health, serving as a healthy control. The sample was memory CD4+ T cells from blood.

DNA for the CDR3: TGCGCCAGCAGCTTGGTCTGCGGGAGACCCCCGGAGACCCAGTACTTC. Protein sequence: CASSLVCGRPPETQYF. The chain recombines TRBV5-1 with TRBJ2-5; 7 bases match TRBD2. Germline CDR1 and CDR2: SGHRS and YFSETQ. The CDR3 sequence is 16 residues long. J lost 5 bases, V lost 0 bases, and 10 bases had no gene match.